The clone carrying this T cell receptor beta chain was observed many times. The antigen remains unidentified. The data are from a study of spatial heterogeneity in lung cancer. Background on the study: Mean representation of each unique TCR and UMI combination in the raw reads exceeded 8.5 occurrences. Study-level results: In blood, ubiquitous expanded tumor TCRs appeared more at resection than follow-up.

Every cDNA TCR molecule received its own unique molecular identifier. TCRdb itself ran the 5' RACE reads through MiXCR, one entry per CDR3 protein. The sample has tens of thousands of distinct CDR3 sequences, 6% to 9% seen once. The V and J ends lost 4 bases and 0 bases, in that order; junction bases with no gene match: 5. The CDR3 runs to 16 residues. Germline loops: CDR1 SGHTA, CDR2 FQGNSA. Stated time point: sample taken at primary tumor resection. Tumor, nontumor lung or frozen PBMC supplied whole RNA that was sequenced unsorted. Samples were donated by 72 untreated early-stage non-small cell lung cancer patients.

This TCR was recovered from a female donor with early-stage non-small cell lung cancer. V gene TRBV7-2 combines with J gene TRBJ2-4; 8 bases match TRBD1. The starting material was PBMCs, obtained at surgery. The CDR3 nucleotides read TGTGCCAGCAGCTCACAGGGGGTACTAGCCAAAAACATTCAGTACTTC. Its translation: CASSSQGVLAKNIQYF. Full variable domain (remainder filled in from reference TRBV7-2 and TRBJ2-4): GAGVSQSPSNKVTEKGKDVELRCDPISGHTALYWYRQSLGQGLEFLIYFQGNSAPDKSGLPSDRFSAERTGGSVSTLTIQRTQQEDSAVYLCASSSQGVLAKNIQYFGAGTRLSVL.